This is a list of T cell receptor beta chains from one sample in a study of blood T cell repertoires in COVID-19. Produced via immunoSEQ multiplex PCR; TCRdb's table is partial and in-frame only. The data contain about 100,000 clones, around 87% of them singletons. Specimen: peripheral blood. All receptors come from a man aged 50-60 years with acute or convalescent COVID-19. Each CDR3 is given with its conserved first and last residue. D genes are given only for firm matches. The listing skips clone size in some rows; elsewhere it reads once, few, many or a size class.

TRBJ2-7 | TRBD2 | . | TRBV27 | TGTGCCAGCAGCCAGACTAGCGGGAGGCTCTACGAGCAGTACTTC | CASSQTSGRLYEQYF
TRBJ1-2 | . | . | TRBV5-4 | TGTGCCAGCAGCTTGGCCCGTGGCAGGGCCCTAGCTAACTATGGCTACACCTTC | CASSLARGRALANYGYTF
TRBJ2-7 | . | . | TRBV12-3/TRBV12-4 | TGTGCCAGCAGCCCCCGGTACGAGCAGTACTTC | CASSPRYEQYF
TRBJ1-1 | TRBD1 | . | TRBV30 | TGTGCCTGGGACAGGGGGCTGAGCACTGAAGCTTTCTTT | CAWDRGLSTEAFF
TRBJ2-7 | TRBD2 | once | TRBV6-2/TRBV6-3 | TGTGCCAGCAGTTACCCCACGGGAGGGCCCCACGAGCAGTACTTC | CASSYPTGGPHEQYF
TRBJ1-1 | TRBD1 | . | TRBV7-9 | TGTGCCAGCAGCTTTTTCCAGGGGGCGGATACTGAAGCTTTCTTT | CASSFFQGADTEAFF
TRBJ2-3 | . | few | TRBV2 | TGTGCCAGCATCGAGGTTCCTAGCACAGATACGCAGTATTTT | CASIEVPSTDTQYF
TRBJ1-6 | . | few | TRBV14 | TGTGCCAGCAGCCAGGGAGGACACAAAAGGGCCCATTCACCCCTCCACTTT | CASSQGGHKRAHSPLHF
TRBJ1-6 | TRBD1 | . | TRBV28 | TGTGCCAGCAGTCCGGGACAGATAACTTATAATTCACCCCTCCACTTT | CASSPGQITYNSPLHF
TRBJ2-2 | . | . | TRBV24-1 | TGTGCCACCAGACCCCCAGGACAGAACACCGGGGAGCTGTTTTTT | CATRPPGQNTGELFF
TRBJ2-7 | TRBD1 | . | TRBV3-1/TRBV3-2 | TGTGCCAGCAGCCAAGAGACAGGGCTGGGCGAGCAGTACTTC | CASSQETGLGEQYF
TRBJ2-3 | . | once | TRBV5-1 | TGCGCCAGCAGCTTGGCCTTGGAGCCCACAGATACGCAGTATTTT | CASSLALEPTDTQYF
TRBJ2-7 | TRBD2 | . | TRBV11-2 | TGTGCCAGCAGCTCGACTAGCGGAACCTACGAGCAGTACTTC | CASSSTSGTYEQYF
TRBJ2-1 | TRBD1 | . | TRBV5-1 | TGCGCCAGCAGCCCGGAAGGACAGGGATCTAGTGAGCAGTTCTTC | CASSPEGQGSSEQFF
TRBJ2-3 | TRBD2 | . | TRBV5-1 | TGCGCCAGCAGCTTGGCGCGGCTCACTAGCGGGAGGGCCAGCACAGATACGCAGTATTTT | CASSLARLTSGRASTDTQYF
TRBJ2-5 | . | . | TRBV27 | TGTGCCAGCAGTTCCGTAACAGGAATCGGGTGGACCCAGTACTTC | CASSSVTGIGWTQYF
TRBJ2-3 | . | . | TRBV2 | TGTGCCACAGGCGGAGGGATGGATACGCAGTATTTT | CATGGGMDTQYF